This entry lists 8 T cell receptor beta chains sequenced from one sample in a study of blood T cell repertoires in COVID-19. Clones were sequenced by immunoSEQ multiplex PCR, and TCRdb holds only the in-frame ones, with some missing. This sample has a few hundred thousand clones, with 91% found just once. Sequenced: PBMCs or T cells enriched from blood (not recorded which). Receptors were obtained from a human donor in a cohort exposed to, infected with or recovered from COVID-19 (not recorded which). The donor label of this sample is uncertain.

The V call is TRBV5-1, the J call TRBJ1-6; D ambiguous. The CDR3 consists of 16 residues. V was clipped by 2 bases and J by 6 bases, with 15 bases between them. Germline CDR1 SGHRS, CDR2 YFSETQ. The CDR3 spells CASSFESPRANSPLHF. The CDR3 nucleotides are TGCGCCAGCAGCTTTGAGTCCCCACGAGCTAATTCACCCCTCCACTTT.

The chain has TRBV5-6 and TRBJ2-7, with TRBD2 matching 14 bases. This CDR3 is built from 15 residues. The germline V gene encodes CDR1 SGHDT and CDR2 YYEEEE. Trimming cost V 3 bases and J 4 bases; bases outside gene matches: 3. This CDR3 is CASSWGLAGVYEQYF. The CDR3, as DNA: TGTGCCAGCAGCTGGGGACTAGCGGGGGTTTACGAGCAGTACTTC. The full variable domain, completed using reference TRBV5-6 and TRBJ2-7, is DAGVTQSPTHLIKTRGQQVTLRCSPKSGHDTVSWYQQALGQGPQFIFQYYEEEERQRGNFPDRFSGHQFPNYSSELNVNALLLGDSALYLCASSWGLAGVYEQYFGPGTRLTVT.

The chain combines TRBV5-6 with TRBJ2-1; TRBD2 aligns across 12 bases. The J segment lost 6 bases and the V segment lost 3 bases, leaving 7 bases of the junction unmatched. Germline values: CDR1 SGHDT, CDR2 YYEEEE. The CDR3 extends over 16 amino acids. The CDR3 sequence is CASSYSSGGAVNEQFF. The CDR3 DNA reads as TGTGCCAGCAGCTATTCTAGCGGGGGGGCGGTCAATGAGCAGTTCTTC.

The chain uses TRBV19 and TRBJ1-1; TRBD1 might be the D (6 bases). Germline V gene sequence: CDR1 LNHDA, CDR2 SQIVND (reference sequence). Trimming took off 5 bases at V and 8 bases at J, with 24 bases between the two ends. This CDR3 region has 16 residues. Written as DNA, the CDR3 is TGTGCCAGTAGTGTCCGTTGGGACGCCGCAGGGGCCGAAGCTTTCTTT. Encoded protein: CASSVRWDAAGAEAFF. The full variable domain, its missing parts supplied by reference TRBV19 and TRBJ1-1, is DGGITQSPKYLFRKEGQNVTLSCEQNLNHDAMYWYRQDPGQGLRLIYYSQIVNDFQKGDIAEGYSVSREKKESFPLTVTSAQKNPTAFYLCASSVRWDAAGAEAFFGQGTRLTVV.

This chain links TRBV7-2 with TRBJ2-5; 9 bases fit TRBD1. Germline values: CDR1 SGHTA, CDR2 FQGNSA. CDR3 length equals 16 residues. The V gene end was trimmed by 0 bases and the J gene end by 5 bases; junction bases not matched to a gene: 7. DNA for the CDR3: TGTGCCAGCAGCTTAGCGCTTGGGACAGGGAAGGAGACCCAGTACTTC. It yields the protein CASSLALGTGKETQYF.

The chain links TRBV5-1 to TRBJ2-3; D perhaps matches TRBD2 (5 bases). Germline assignment: CDR1 SGHRS and CDR2 YFSETQ. Trimming removed 7 bases at V and 2 bases at J, with 14 bases between. The CDR3 covers 14 residues. CDR3 bases: TGCGCCAGCCGCGGCGGGCGGCTCACAGATACGCAGTATTTT. It specifies CASRGGRLTDTQYF. Drawing the rest from reference TRBV5-1 and TRBJ2-3, the complete variable domain is KAGVTQTPRYLIKTRGQQVTLSCSPISGHRSVSWYQQTPGQGLQFLFEYFSETQRNKGNFPGRFSGRQFSNSRSEMNVSTLELGDSALYLCASRGGRLTDTQYFGPGTRLTVL.

The V call is TRBV5-1, the J call TRBJ2-5; 8 nucleotides align to TRBD2. The CDR3 sequence is 15 residues long. CDR1 and CDR2 (germline): SGHRS, YFSETQ. J was trimmed by 5 bases and V by 3 bases; bases with no gene match: 9. In nucleotides, the CDR3 is TGCGCCAGCAGCTCCTACCGGGGGGGCAGGGAGACCCAGTACTTC. Translated: CASSSYRGGRETQYF.

The chain links TRBV5-8 to TRBJ2-2; possible D gene TRBD2, 6 bases. The V end lost 4 bases, the J end lost 6 bases, and 19 bases lay between the germline ends. The length of the CDR3 is 16 residues. In germline, CDR1 is SGHTS, CDR2 YDEGEE. The CDR3 DNA is TGTGCCAGCAGCCTGCCTTCAGGGAGGTCGTCCGGGGAGCTGTTTTTT. Protein product: CASSLPSGRSSGELFF. Looking up the rest from reference TRBV5-8 and TRBJ2-2 gives the full variable domain: EAGVTQSPTHLIKTRGQQATLRCSPISGHTSVYWYQQALGLGLQFLLWYDEGEERNRGNFPPRFSGRQFPNYSSELNVNALELEDSALYLCASSLPSGRSSGELFFGEGSRLTVL.